This TCR beta chain was captured by sequencing in a study of blood T cell repertoires in COVID-19. Across the study: Samples came from the United States, Italy and Spain, spanning acute and convalescent COVID-19. In each case, the material was cDNA or gDNA derived from T cells, B-cell-depleted T cells, or PBMCs.

As processed by the authors: Reference gene primer amplification yielded estimated nucleated cell counts. The protocol was immunoSEQ multiplex PCR, while the TCRdb copy is restricted to in-frame clones and leaves out a portion. From that table come the V and J calls and clone size; the DNA was used to work out D and trimming. The repertoire includes around 170,000 clones, approximately 81% of them detected once, and 13% to 15% sits in the top ten. The germline V gene encodes CDR1 SGHVS and CDR2 FNYEAQ. This CDR3 has 16 residues. Trimming took 5 bases from V and 6 from J, leaving 19 bases between them.

The V gene is TRBV7-6, the J gene TRBJ1-4; D call uncertain. The clonotype originates from a young man with active or convalescent COVID-19. Sequencing input: peripheral blood. The CDR3, as DNA: TGTGCCAGCAGCCTAGGACTCGGGTTAGCGCATGAAAAACTGTTTTTT. Translated: CASSLGLGLAHEKLFF.